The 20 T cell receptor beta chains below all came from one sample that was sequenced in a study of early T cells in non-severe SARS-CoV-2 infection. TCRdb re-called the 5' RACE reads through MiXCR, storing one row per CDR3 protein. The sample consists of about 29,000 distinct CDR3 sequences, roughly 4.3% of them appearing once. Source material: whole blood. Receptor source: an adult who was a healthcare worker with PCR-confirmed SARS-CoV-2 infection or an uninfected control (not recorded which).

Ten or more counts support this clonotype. This chain's CDR3 is CSARDGTYEQYF. CDR3 DNA sequence: TGCAGCGCCCGGGACGGCACCTACGAGCAGTACTTC. The chain uses TRBV29-1 and TRBJ2-7; either TRBD1 or TRBD2 may fit D (5 bases each). The CDR3 is 12 amino acids. Germline V gene sequence: CDR1 SQVTM, CDR2 ANQGSEA. Trimming shortened V by 7 bases and J by 2 bases, and 12 bases separated the two germline ends.

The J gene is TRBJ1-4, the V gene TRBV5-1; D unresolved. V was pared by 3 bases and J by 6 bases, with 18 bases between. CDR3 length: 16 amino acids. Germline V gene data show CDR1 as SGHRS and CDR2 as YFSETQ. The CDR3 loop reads CASSYISTAGHEKLFF. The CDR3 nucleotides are TGCGCCAGCAGCTACATATCGACGGCAGGCCATGAAAAACTGTTTTTT. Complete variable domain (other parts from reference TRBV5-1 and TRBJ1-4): KAGVTQTPRYLIKTRGQQVTLSCSPISGHRSVSWYQQTPGQGLQFLFEYFSETQRNKGNFPGRFSGRQFSNSRSEMNVSTLELGDSALYLCASSYISTAGHEKLFFGSGTQLSVL.

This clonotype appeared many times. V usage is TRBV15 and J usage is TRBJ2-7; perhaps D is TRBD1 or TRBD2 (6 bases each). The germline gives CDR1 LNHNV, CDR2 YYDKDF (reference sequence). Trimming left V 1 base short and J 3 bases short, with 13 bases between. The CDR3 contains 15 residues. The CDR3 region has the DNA TGTGCCACCAGCAGAGGCGGGGACATCCTCTACGAGCAGTACTTC. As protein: CATSRGGDILYEQYF.

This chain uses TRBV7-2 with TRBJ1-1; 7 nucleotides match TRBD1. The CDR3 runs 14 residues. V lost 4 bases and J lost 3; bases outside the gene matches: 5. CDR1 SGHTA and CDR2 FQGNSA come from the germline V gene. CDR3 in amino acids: CASSSRQGYTEAFF. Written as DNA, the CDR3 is TGTGCCAGCAGCTCTCGACAGGGATACACTGAAGCTTTCTTT. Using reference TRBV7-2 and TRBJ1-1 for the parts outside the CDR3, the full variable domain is GAGVSQSPSNKVTEKGKDVELRCDPISGHTALYWYRQSLGQGLEFLIYFQGNSAPDKSGLPSDRFSAERTGGSVSTLTIQRTQQEDSAVYLCASSSRQGYTEAFFGQGTRLTVV.

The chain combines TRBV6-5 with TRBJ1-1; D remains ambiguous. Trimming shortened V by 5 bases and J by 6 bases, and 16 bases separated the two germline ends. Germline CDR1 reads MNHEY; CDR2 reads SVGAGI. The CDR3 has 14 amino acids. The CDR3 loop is CASSAQSREAEAFF. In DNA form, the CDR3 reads TGTGCCAGCAGTGCACAGTCTAGGGAAGCTGAAGCTTTCTTT.

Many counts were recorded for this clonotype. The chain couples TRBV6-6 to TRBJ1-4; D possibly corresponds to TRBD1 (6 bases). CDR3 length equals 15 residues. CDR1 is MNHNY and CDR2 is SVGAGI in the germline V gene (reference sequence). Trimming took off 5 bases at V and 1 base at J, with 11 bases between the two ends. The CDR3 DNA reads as TGTGCCAGCAGTCCGCCACAGGGAACTAATGAAAAACTGTTTTTT. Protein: CASSPPQGTNEKLFF.

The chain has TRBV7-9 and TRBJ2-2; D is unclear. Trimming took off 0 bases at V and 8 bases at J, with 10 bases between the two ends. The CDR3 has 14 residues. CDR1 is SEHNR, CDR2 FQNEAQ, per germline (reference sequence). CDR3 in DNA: TGTGCCAGCAGCTTAGCGGGATTTACTGGGGAGCTGTTTTTT. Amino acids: CASSLAGFTGELFF.

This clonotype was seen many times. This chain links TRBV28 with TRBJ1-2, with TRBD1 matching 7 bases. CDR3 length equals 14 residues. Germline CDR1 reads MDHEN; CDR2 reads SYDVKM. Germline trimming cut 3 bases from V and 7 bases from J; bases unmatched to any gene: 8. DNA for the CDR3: TGTGCCAGCAGTTTGATGGTGACAGGGAGTGGCTACACCTTC. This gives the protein CASSLMVTGSGYTF.

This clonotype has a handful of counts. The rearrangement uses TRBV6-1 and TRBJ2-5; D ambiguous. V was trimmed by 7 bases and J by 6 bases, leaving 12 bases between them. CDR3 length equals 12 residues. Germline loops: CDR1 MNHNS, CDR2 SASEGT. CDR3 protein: CASTVMGKTQYF. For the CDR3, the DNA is TGTGCCAGCACGGTGATGGGAAAGACCCAGTACTTC.

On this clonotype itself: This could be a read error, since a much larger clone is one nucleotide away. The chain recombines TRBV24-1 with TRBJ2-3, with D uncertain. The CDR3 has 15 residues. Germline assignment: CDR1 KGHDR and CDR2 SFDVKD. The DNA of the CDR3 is TGTGCCATCAGTGACTCCACCTTGGGCACAGATACGCAGTATTTT. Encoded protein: CAISDSTLGTDTQYF.

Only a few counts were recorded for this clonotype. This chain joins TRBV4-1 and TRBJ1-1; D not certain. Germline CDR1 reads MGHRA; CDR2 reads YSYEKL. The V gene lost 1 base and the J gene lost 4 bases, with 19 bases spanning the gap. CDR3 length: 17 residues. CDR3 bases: TGCGCCAGCAGCCAAGTTCTGGGATCCGGGAGTGGCACTGAAGCTTTCTTT. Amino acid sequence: CASSQVLGSGSGTEAFF.

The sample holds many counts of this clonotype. The CDR3 reads CASSDGPNQPQHF. CDR3 bases: TGCGCCAGCAGCGACGGACCTAATCAGCCCCAGCATTTT. The chain joins TRBV5-1 to TRBJ1-5; D uncertain. V gave up 4 bases and J gave up 4 bases, with 9 bases separating them. This CDR3 contains 13 residues. Germline V gene sequence: CDR1 SGHRS, CDR2 YFSETQ.

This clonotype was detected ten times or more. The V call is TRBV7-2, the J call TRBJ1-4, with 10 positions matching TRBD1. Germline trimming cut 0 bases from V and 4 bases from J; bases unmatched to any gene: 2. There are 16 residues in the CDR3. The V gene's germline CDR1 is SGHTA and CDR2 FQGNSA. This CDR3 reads CASSLATGGLNEKLFF. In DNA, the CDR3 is TGTGCCAGCAGCTTAGCGACAGGGGGCCTTAATGAAAAACTGTTTTTT.

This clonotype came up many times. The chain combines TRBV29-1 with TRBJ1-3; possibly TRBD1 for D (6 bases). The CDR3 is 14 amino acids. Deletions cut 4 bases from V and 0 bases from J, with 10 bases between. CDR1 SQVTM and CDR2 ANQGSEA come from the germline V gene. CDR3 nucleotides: TGCAGCGTTGGACAGGCCGTCTCTGGAAACACCATATATTTT. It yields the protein CSVGQAVSGNTIYF.

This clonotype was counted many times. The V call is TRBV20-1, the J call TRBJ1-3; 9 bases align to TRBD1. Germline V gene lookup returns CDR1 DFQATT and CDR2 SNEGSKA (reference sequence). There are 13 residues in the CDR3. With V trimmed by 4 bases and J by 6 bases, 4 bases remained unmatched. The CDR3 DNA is TGCAGTGCTACACAGGGGGCTGAAAACACCATATATTTT. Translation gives CSATQGAENTIYF.

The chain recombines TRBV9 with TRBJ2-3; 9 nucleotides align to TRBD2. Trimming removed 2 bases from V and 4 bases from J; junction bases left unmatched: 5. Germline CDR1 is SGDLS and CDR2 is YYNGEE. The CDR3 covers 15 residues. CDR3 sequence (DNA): TGTGCCAGCAGCGTTCCCAGCGGGAGGCCAGATACGCAGTATTTT. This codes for CASSVPSGRPDTQYF.

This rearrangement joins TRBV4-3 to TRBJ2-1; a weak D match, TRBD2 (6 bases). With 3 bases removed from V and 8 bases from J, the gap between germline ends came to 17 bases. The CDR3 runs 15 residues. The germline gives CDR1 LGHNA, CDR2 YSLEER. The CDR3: CASSHRLAPHDEQFF. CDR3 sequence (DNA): TGCGCCAGCAGCCACCGGCTAGCGCCTCACGATGAGCAGTTCTTC.

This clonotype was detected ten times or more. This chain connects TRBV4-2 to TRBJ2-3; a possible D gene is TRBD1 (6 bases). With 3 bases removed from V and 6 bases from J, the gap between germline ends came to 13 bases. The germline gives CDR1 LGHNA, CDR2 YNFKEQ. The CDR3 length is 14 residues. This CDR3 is CASSQQGGLDTQYF. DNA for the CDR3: TGTGCCAGCAGCCAGCAAGGGGGATTGGATACGCAGTATTTT.

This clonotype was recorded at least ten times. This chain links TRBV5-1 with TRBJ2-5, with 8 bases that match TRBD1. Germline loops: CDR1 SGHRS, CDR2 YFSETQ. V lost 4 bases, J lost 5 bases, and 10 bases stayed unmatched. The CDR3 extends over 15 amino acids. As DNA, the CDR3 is TGCGCCAGCAGCCCTGGTCCAGGGGGCGAGGAGACCCAGTACTTC. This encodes CASSPGPGGEETQYF.

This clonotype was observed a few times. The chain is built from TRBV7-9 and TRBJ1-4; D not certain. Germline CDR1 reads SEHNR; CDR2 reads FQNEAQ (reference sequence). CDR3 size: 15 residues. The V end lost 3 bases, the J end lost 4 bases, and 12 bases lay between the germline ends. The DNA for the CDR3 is TGTGCCAGCAGCTTCGGACGGAACGATAATGAAAAACTGTTTTTT. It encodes CASSFGRNDNEKLFF.